Listed here are 20 T cell receptor beta chains from one sample, sequenced in a study of T cells after yellow fever vaccination. TCRdb re-called the 5' RACE reads through MiXCR, storing one row per CDR3 protein. The table includes 200,000 to 250,000 distinct CDR3 sequences, about 3% detected once. Source: CD4+ T cells sorted from PBMCs, taken 10 days after the yellow fever booster vaccination. The receptors stem from a man in his late teens or twenties who received the YFV17D yellow fever vaccine.

V is TRBV10-3 and J is TRBJ1-1, with 9 bases matching TRBD1. Germline lookup yields CDR1 ENHRY and CDR2 SYGVKD. With V trimmed by 7 bases and J by 4 bases, 13 bases remained unmatched. The CDR3 runs to 16 residues. CDR3 DNA sequence: TGTGCCATCAACCTTACAGGGGGCTCAAAAGGCACTGAAGCTTTCTTT. It specifies CAINLTGGSKGTEAFF.

This clonotype came up many times. The V gene is TRBV2, the J gene TRBJ1-2, with D perhaps TRBD1 (5 bases). Germline-derived CDR1 and CDR2 are SNHLY and FYNNEI. V shed 7 bases and J shed 2 bases, with 17 bases lying between them. This CDR3 is 15 amino acids long. The CDR3 nucleotides read TGTGCCAGCATCGGGGGGTTGGGCATAAACTATGGCTACACCTTC. Amino acids: CASIGGLGINYGYTF.

At least ten counts were recorded for this clonotype. The chain combines TRBV27 with TRBJ2-7; D not resolved. This CDR3 comprises 15 residues. CDR1 is MNHEY and CDR2 is SMNVEV in the germline V gene (reference sequence). V was pared by 4 bases and J by 2 bases, with 15 bases between. CDR3 DNA sequence: TGTGCCAGCAGTTGGGTCCAGACGTCCCCCTACGAGCAGTACTTC. It specifies CASSWVQTSPYEQYF.

This clonotype was counted only a few times. This chain joins TRBV5-4 and TRBJ1-2, with D tentatively TRBD1 (6 bases). Germline assignment: CDR1 SGHNT and CDR2 YYREEE (reference sequence). The V and J ends lost 0 bases and 1 base respectively, with 16 bases between them. This CDR3 is 17 amino acids long. CDR3 in DNA: TGTGCCAGCAGCTTGGGTGGCGTGGGGGGCGATAACTATGGCTACACCTTC. Encoded protein: CASSLGGVGGDNYGYTF.

This clonotype turned up a few times. The rearrangement joins TRBV4-3 to TRBJ2-5; 7 bases line up with TRBD2. With V trimmed by 2 bases and J by 3 bases, 12 bases remained unmatched. CDR3 length: 17 amino acids. CDR1 and CDR2 from the germline V gene are LGHNA and YSLEER. This chain's CDR3 is CASSQIVVGTKKETQYF. DNA of the CDR3: TGCGCCAGCAGCCAAATCGTCGTCGGGACTAAAAAAGAGACCCAGTACTTC.

The DNA for the CDR3 is TGTGCCAGCAGTTTACTGACAGGGGCAAGGGAGACCCAGTACTTC. It is translated as CASSLLTGARETQYF. The chain employs TRBV6-5 and TRBJ2-5; 8 bases are shared with TRBD1. CDR1 is MNHEY and CDR2 is SVGAGI in the germline V gene. With 4 bases clipped from V and 5 bases from J, the junction kept 9 bases outside the gene matches. This CDR3 has 15 residues.

This clonotype was seen ten or more times. This rearrangement joins TRBV6-5 to TRBJ1-4; no firm D call. V lost 8 bases and J 5 bases, leaving 9 bases between the germline ends. The germline gives CDR1 MNHEY, CDR2 SVGAGI. The CDR3 runs 12 residues. As DNA, the CDR3 is TGTGCCAGCGGGAGGTTCAATGAAAAACTGTTTTTT. Translated, it gives CASGRFNEKLFF.

The J gene is TRBJ2-3, the V gene TRBV3-1; possible D gene TRBD2, 6 bases. Germline CDR1 reads LGHDT; CDR2 reads YNNKEL (reference sequence). The CDR3 sequence is 20 residues long. Trimming removed 2 bases from V and 1 base from J, with 25 bases in between. The CDR3 DNA follows: TGTGCCAGCAGCCAATCGGGTGGTAGCGGCCATCCCTATCGCACAGATACGCAGTATTTT. Protein sequence: CASSQSGGSGHPYRTDTQYF.

This sequence joins TRBV7-2 and TRBJ2-5, with D hard to call. Germline V gene sequence: CDR1 SGHTA, CDR2 FQGNSA. The ends were cut back, 5 bases at V and 2 bases at J, with 21 bases in the middle. This CDR3 comprises 17 residues. CDR3 loop: CASSRLGSAVQQETQYF. For the CDR3, the DNA is TGTGCCAGCAGCCGCTTAGGTAGTGCGGTTCAGCAAGAGACCCAGTACTTC. Full variable domain (rest looked up from reference TRBV7-2 and TRBJ2-5): GAGVSQSPSNKVTEKGKDVELRCDPISGHTALYWYRQSLGQGLEFLIYFQGNSAPDKSGLPSDRFSAERTGGSVSTLTIQRTQQEDSAVYLCASSRLGSAVQQETQYFGPGTRLLVL.

The chain employs TRBV4-2 and TRBJ2-7, with 7 bases identical to TRBD2. Germline loops: CDR1 LGHNA, CDR2 YNFKEQ. This CDR3 spans 16 amino acids. V dropped 3 bases and J dropped 0; count of bases not matched to a gene: 8. The CDR3 sequence: CASSHTWGGSSYEQYF. CDR3 bases: TGTGCCAGCAGCCACACATGGGGGGGGAGCTCCTACGAGCAGTACTTC.

V is TRBV5-1 and J is TRBJ2-5, with a possible D match to TRBD1 (5 bases). Germline lookup yields CDR1 SGHRS and CDR2 YFSETQ. V dropped 4 bases and J dropped 5 bases, with 12 bases sitting between them. This CDR3 is 13 amino acids long. The CDR3 DNA is TGCGCCAGCAGCCAGGGATCCTCGGAGACCCAGTACTTC. Its protein is CASSQGSSETQYF.

J is TRBJ2-5 and V is TRBV12-3 or TRBV12-4, with D maybe TRBD2 (6 bases). Trimming left V 3 bases short and J 4 bases short, with 12 bases between. There are 14 residues in the CDR3. CDR3 residues: CASSFGGSGETQYF. The DNA of the CDR3 is TGTGCCAGCAGTTTCGGGGGTAGCGGAGAGACCCAGTACTTC.

The sample holds a few counts of this clonotype. The rearrangement joins TRBV18 to TRBJ2-3, with 7 bases fitting TRBD1. The V segment lost 4 bases and the J segment 8 bases; nucleotides outside the gene matches: 21. This CDR3 has 18 amino acids. The germline gives CDR1 KGHSH, CDR2 LQKENI. CDR3 region: CASSLTYGQANPGGTQYF. The CDR3 coding sequence is TGTGCCAGCTCACTTACTTATGGACAGGCCAACCCTGGGGGTACGCAGTATTTT.

There are a few counts of this clonotype. The V call is TRBV18, the J call TRBJ1-2; D unresolved. The CDR3 spans 14 residues. The V and J ends lost 1 base and 6 bases respectively, with 12 bases between them. The germline gives CDR1 KGHSH, CDR2 LQKENI. CDR3 loop: CASSPLSGPDGYTF. DNA for the CDR3: TGTGCCAGCTCACCACTGTCCGGGCCCGATGGCTACACCTTC.

This clonotype occurred a few times. The chain recombines TRBV6-2 or TRBV6-3 with TRBJ2-5, with 9 nucleotides matching TRBD2. The V and J ends lost 4 bases and 3 bases, in that order; junction bases with no gene match: 18. In germline, CDR1 is MNHEY, CDR2 SVGEGT. CDR3 size: 19 residues. The DNA of the CDR3 is TGTGCCAGCAGTTCCCGGGGAGCGGGGGGTCCTACGAGGAAAGAGACCCAGTACTTC. This encodes CASSSRGAGGPTRKETQYF.

This clonotype was counted at least ten times. This chain connects TRBV6-6 to TRBJ2-7; 8 bases match TRBD2. Trimming removed 7 bases from V and 0 bases from J; junction bases left unmatched: 17. This CDR3 region has 18 residues. CDR1 and CDR2 (germline): MNHNY, SVGAGI (reference sequence). The CDR3 loop is CASTYSVSGAATSYEQYF. In DNA form, the CDR3 reads TGTGCCAGCACCTACAGCGTTAGCGGGGCCGCAACCTCCTACGAGCAGTACTTC.

This clonotype has just a few counts. The gene calls are TRBV20-1 and TRBJ2-2, with a tentative D call TRBD2 (5 bases). With 5 bases removed from V and 2 bases from J, the gap between germline ends came to 18 bases. Germline CDR1 is DFQATT and CDR2 is SNEGSKA (reference sequence). This CDR3 has 16 residues. Written as DNA, the CDR3 is TGCAGTGCTCCAAGGGCGAGGGCTAGCAACACCGGGGAGCTGTTTTTT. Translating gives CSAPRARASNTGELFF.

This clonotype has a count of ten or more. The V and J genes are TRBV7-2 and TRBJ1-1; no firm D call. V was cut by 2 bases and J by 5 bases, with 9 bases left in between. CDR1 and CDR2 from the germline V gene are SGHTA and FQGNSA. This CDR3 is built from 13 residues. The CDR3 protein is CASSLNGRTEAFF. CDR3 bases: TGTGCCAGCAGCTTAAACGGGAGAACTGAAGCTTTCTTT.

The sample holds many counts of this clonotype. The V and J genes are TRBV20-1 and TRBJ2-2; the D gene is possibly TRBD1 (5 bases). Deletions cut 6 bases from V and 0 bases from J, with 11 bases between. The CDR3 consists of 14 residues. Germline values: CDR1 DFQATT, CDR2 SNEGSKA (reference sequence). CDR3 sequence (DNA): TGCAGTGCCACGCAGGGAACGAACACCGGGGAGCTGTTTTTT. Amino acids: CSATQGTNTGELFF.

V is TRBV19 and J is TRBJ1-6, with D uncertain. The CDR3 covers 15 residues. The germline V and J ends were trimmed by 4 bases and 6 bases, with 13 bases remaining between them. Germline assignment: CDR1 LNHDA and CDR2 SQIVND (reference sequence). DNA of the CDR3: TGTGCCAGTAGTACCCCGGGAACAGCTAATTCACCCCTCCACTTT. Translated: CASSTPGTANSPLHF.